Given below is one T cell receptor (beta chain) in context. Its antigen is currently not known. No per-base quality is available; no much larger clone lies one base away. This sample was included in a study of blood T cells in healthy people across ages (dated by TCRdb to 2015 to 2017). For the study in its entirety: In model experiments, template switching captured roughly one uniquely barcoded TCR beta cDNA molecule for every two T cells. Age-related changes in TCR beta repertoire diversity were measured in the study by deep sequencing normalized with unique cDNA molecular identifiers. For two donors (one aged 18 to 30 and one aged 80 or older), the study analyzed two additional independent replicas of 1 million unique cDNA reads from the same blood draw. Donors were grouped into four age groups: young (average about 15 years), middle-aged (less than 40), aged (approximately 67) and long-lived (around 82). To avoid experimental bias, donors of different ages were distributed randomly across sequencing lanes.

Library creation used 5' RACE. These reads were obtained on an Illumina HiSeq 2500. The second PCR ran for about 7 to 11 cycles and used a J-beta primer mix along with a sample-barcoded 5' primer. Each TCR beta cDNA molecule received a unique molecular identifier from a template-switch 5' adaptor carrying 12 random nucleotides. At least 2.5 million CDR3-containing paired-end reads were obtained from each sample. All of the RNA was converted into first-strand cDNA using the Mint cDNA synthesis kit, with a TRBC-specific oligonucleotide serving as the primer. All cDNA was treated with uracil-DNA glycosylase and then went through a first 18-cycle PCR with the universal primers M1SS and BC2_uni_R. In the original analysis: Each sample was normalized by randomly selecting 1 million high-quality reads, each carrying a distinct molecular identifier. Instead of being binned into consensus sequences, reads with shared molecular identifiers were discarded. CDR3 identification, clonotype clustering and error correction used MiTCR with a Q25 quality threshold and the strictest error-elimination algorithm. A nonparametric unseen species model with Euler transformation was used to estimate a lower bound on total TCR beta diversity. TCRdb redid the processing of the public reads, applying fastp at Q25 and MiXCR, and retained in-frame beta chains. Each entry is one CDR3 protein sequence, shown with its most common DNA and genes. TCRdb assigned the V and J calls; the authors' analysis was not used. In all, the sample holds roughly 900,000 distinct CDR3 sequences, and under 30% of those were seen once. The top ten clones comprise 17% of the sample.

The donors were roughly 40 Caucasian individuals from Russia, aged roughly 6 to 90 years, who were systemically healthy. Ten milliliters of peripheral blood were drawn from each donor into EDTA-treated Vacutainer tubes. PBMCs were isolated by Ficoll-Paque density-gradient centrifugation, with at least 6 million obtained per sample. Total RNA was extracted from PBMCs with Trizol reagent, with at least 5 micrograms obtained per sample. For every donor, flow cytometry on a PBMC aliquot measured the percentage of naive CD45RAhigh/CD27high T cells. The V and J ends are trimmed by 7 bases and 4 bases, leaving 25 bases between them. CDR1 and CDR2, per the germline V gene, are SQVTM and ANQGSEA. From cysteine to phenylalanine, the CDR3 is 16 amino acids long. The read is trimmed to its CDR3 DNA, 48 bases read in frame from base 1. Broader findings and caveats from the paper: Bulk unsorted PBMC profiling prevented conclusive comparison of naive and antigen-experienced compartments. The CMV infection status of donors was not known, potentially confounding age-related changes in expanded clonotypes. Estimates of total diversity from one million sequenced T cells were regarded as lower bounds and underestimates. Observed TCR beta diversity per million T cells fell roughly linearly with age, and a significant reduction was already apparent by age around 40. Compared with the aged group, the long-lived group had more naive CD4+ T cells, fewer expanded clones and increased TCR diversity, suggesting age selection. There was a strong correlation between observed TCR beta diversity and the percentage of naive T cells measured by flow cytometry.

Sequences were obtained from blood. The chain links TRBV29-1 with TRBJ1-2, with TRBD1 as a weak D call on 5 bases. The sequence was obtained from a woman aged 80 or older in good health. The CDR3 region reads CSAEPYRSAGGYGYTF. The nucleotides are TGCAGCGCCGAACCCTACAGGTCCGCCGGGGGCTATGGCTACACCTTC.